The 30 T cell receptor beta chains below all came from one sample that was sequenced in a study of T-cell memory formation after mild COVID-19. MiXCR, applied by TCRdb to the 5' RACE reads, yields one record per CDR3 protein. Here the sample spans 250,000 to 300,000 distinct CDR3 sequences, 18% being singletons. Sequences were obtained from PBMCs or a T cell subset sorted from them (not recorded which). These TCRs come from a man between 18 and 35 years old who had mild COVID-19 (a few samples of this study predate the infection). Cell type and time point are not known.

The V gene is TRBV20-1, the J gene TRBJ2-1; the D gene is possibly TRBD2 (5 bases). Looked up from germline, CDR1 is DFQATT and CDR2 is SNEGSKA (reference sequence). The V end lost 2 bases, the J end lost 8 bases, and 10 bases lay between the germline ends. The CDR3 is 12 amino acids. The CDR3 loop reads CSARLSGYEQFF. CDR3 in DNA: TGCAGTGCTAGATTGAGCGGCTATGAGCAGTTCTTC.

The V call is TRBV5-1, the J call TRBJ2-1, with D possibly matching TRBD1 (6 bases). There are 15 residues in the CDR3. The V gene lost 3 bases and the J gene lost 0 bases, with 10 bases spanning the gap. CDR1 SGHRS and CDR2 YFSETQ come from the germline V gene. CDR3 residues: CASSSQGISYNEQFF. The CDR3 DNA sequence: TGCGCCAGCAGCTCTCAGGGGATCTCCTACAATGAGCAGTTCTTC.

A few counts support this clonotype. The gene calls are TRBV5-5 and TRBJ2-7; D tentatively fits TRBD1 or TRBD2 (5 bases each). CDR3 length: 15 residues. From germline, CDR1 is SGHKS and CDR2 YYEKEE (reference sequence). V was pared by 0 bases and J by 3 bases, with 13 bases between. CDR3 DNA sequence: TGTGCCAGCAGCTTGGCAGGGAGTTTCGGCTACGAGCAGTACGTC. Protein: CASSLAGSFGYEQYV.

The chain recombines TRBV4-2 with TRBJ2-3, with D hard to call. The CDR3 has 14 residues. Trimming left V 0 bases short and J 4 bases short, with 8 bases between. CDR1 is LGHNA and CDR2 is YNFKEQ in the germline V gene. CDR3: CASSQDLGSDTQYF. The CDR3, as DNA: TGTGCCAGCAGCCAAGACCTGGGATCAGATACGCAGTATTTT.

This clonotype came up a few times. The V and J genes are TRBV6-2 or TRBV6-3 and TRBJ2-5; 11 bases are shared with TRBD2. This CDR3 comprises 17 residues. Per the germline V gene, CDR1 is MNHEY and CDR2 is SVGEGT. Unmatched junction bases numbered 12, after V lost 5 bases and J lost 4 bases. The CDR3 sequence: CASSQPGLAAQRETQYF. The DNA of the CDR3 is TGTGCCAGCAGTCAACCGGGACTAGCGGCCCAGAGAGAGACCCAGTACTTC.

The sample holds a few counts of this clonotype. The CDR3 coding sequence is TGCGCCAGCAGCCAAGGTAGCGGAACTAGCACAGATACGCAGTATTTT. It translates to CASSQGSGTSTDTQYF. V gene TRBV4-1 combines with J gene TRBJ2-3; D may be TRBD2 (6 bases). V lost 1 base and J 0 bases, leaving 11 bases between the germline ends. Looked up from germline, CDR1 is MGHRA and CDR2 is YSYEKL. This CDR3 spans 16 amino acids.

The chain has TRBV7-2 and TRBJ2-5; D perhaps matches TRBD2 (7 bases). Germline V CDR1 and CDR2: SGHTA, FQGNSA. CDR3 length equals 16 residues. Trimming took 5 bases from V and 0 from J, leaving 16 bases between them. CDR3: CASSQPGRGNQETQYF. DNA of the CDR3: TGTGCCAGCAGCCAGCCAGGGAGGGGGAACCAAGAGACCCAGTACTTC.

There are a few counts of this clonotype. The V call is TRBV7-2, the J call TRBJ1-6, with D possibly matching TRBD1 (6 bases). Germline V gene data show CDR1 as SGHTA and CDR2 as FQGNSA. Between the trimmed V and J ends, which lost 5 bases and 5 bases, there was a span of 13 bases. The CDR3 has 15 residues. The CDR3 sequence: CASSLNRVNNSPLHF. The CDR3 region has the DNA TGTGCCAGCAGCCTTAACAGGGTGAATAATTCACCCCTCCACTTT.

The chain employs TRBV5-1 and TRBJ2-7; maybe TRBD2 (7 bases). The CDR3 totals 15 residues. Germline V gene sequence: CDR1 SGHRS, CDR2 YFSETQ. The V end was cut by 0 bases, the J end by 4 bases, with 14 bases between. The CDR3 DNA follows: TGCGCCAGCAGCTTGGGCGGGGGCGCGTTGTACGAGCAGTACGTC. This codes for CASSLGGGALYEQYV.

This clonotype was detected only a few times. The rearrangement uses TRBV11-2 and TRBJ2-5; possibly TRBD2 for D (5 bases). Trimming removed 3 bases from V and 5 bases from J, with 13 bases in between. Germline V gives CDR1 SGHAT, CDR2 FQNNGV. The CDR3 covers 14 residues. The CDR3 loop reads CASSLWLAGETQYF. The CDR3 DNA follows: TGTGCCAGCAGCTTGTGGCTAGCCGGTGAGACCCAGTACTTC.

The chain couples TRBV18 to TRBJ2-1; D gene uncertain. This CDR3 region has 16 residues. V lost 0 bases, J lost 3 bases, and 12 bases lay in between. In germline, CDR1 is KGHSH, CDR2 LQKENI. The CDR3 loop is CASSPPLSLSYNEQFF. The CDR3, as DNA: TGTGCCAGCTCACCACCGCTTTCCCTAAGCTACAATGAGCAGTTCTTC.

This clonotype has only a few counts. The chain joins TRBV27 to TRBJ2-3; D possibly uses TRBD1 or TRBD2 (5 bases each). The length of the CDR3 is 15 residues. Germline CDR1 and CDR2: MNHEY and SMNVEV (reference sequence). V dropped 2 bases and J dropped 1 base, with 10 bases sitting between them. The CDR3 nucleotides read TGTGCCAGCAGTTTACGACGGGGACGCACAGATACGCAGTATTTT. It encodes CASSLRRGRTDTQYF.

The CDR3 is CAIRGRADTQYF. The DNA for the CDR3 is TGTGCCATCAGGGGCCGAGCGGATACGCAGTATTTT. The chain uses TRBV10-3 and TRBJ2-3; D unclear. CDR1 is ENHRY, CDR2 SYGVKD, per germline. The CDR3 spans 12 residues. V gave up 6 bases and J gave up 6 bases, with 10 bases separating them.

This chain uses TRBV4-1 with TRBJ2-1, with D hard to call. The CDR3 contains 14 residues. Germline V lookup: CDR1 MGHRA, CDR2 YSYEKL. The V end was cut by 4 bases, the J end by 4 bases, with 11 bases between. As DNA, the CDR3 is TGCGCCAGCAGCCTTGAAGGGCAGTACAATGAGCAGTTCTTC. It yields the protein CASSLEGQYNEQFF.

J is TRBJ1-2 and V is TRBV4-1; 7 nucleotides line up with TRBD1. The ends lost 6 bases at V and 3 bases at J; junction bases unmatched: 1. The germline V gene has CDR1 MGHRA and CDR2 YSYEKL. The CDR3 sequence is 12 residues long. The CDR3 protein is CASRGGHYGYTF. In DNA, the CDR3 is TGCGCCAGCAGAGGGGGCCACTATGGCTACACCTTC.

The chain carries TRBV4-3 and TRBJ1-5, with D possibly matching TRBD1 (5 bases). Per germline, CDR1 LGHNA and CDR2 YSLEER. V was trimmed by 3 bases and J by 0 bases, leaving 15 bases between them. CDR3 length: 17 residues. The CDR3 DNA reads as TGCGCCAGCAGCCAGCCGCGGTCGACAGATAGCAATCAGCCCCAGCATTTT. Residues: CASSQPRSTDSNQPQHF.

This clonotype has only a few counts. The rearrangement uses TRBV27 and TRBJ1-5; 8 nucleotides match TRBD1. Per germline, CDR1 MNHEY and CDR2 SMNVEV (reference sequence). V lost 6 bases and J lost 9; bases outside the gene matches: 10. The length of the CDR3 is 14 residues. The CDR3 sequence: CASSPQGVLVPQHF. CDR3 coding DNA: TGTGCCAGCAGCCCACAGGGGGTGTTAGTGCCCCAGCATTTT.

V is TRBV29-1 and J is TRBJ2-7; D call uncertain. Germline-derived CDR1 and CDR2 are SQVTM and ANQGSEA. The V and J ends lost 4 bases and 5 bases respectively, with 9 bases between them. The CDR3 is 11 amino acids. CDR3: CSVVQSHEQYF. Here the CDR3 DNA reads TGCAGCGTTGTACAGTCCCACGAGCAGTACTTC.

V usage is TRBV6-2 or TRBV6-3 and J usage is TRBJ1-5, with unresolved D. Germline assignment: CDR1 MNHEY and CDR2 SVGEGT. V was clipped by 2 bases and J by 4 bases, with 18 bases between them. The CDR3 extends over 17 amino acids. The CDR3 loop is CASSYPPSYEANQPQHF. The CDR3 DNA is TGTGCCAGCAGTTACCCGCCGTCGTACGAGGCGAATCAGCCCCAGCATTTT.

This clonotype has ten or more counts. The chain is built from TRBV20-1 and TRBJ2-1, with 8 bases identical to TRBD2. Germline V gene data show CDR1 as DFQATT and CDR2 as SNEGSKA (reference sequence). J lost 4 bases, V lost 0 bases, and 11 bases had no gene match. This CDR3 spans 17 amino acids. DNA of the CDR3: TGCAGTGCTAGAGATAGGTCGGGGACTAGTCTTTACAATGAGCAGTTCTTC. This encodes CSARDRSGTSLYNEQFF.

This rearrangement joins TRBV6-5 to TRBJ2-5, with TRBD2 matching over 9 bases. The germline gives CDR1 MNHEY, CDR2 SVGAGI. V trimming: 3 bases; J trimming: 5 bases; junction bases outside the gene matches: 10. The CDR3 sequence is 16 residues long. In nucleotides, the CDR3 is TGTGCCAGCAGTTATAACGCGCGGGGGGGCCGGGAGACCCAGTACTTC. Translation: CASSYNARGGRETQYF.

The CDR3 nucleotides read TGCGCCAGCAGCCCCGCTTGGGGGGCGGACAACATTCAGTACTTC. Its translation: CASSPAWGADNIQYF. The V and J genes are TRBV4-3 and TRBJ2-4; D is tentatively TRBD1 or TRBD2 (6 bases each). This CDR3 comprises 15 residues. Per the germline V gene, CDR1 is LGHNA and CDR2 is YSLEER. Trimming shortened V by 4 bases and J by 7 bases, and 17 bases separated the two germline ends.

The CDR3 region has the DNA TGTGCCACCAGCTTAGGACAGGGGGCGGAACATACGCAGTATTTT. This translates into CATSLGQGAEHTQYF. The V gene is TRBV24-1, the J gene TRBJ2-3; 11 positions agree with TRBD1. The CDR3 spans 15 residues. Germline CDR1 KGHDR, CDR2 SFDVKD. V was pared by 7 bases and J by 7 bases, with 9 bases of the junction left unmatched.

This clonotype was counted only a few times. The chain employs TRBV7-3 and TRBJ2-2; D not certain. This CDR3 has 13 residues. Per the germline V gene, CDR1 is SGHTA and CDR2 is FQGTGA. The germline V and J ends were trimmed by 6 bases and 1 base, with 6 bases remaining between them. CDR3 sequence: CASRHKNTGELFF. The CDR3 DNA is TGTGCCAGCAGACATAAGAACACCGGGGAGCTGTTTTTT.

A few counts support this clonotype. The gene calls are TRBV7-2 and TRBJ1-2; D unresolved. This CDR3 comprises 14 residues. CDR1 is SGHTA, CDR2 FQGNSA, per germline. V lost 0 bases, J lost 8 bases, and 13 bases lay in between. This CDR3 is CASSLARSERGYTF. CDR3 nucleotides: TGTGCCAGCAGCTTAGCTAGATCAGAGAGGGGCTACACCTTC.

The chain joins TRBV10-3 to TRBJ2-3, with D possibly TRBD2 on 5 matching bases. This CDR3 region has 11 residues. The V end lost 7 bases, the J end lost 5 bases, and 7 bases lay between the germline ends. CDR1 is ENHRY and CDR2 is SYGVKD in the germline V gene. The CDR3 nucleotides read TGTGCCATCAACGAGGGAGATACGCAGTATTTT. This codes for CAINEGDTQYF.

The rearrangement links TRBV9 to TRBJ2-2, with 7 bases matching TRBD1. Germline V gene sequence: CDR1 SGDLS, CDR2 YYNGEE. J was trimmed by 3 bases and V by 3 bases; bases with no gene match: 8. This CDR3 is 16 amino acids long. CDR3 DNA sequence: TGTGCCAGCAGCGCTAGAAGGGGGACAGACACCGGGGAGCTGTTTTTT. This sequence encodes CASSARRGTDTGELFF. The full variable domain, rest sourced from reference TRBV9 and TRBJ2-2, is DSGVTQTPKHLITATGQRVTLRCSPRSGDLSVYWYQQSLDQGLQFLIQYYNGEERAKGNILERFSAQQFPDLHSELNLSSLELGDSALYFCASSARRGTDTGELFFGEGSRLTVL.

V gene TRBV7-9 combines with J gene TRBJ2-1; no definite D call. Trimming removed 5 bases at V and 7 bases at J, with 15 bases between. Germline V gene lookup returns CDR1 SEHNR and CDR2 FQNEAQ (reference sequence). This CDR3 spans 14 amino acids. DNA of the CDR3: TGTGCCAGCAGCCCCCCACTGGGAAGGAATGAGCAGTTCTTC. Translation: CASSPPLGRNEQFF.

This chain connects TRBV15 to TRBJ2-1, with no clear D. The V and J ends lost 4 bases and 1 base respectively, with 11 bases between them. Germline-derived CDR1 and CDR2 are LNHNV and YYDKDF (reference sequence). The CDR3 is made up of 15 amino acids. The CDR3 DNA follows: TGTGCCACCAGCACAAGACCGACATCCTACAATGAGCAGTTCTTC. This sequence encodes CATSTRPTSYNEQFF.

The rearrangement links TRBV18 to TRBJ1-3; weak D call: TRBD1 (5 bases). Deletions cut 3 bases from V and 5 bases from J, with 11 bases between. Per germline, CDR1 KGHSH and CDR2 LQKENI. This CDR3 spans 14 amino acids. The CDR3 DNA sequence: TGTGCCAGCTCACCCGGGACGATTAGAAACACCATATATTTT. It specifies CASSPGTIRNTIYF.